The 26 T cell receptor beta chains below all came from one sample that was sequenced in a study of radiation and T cells in renal cell carcinoma. The time point was: baseline pretreatment blood. Treatment noted: 15 Gy SBRT to primary tumor, nephrectomy 4 weeks later. This table comes from immunoSEQ multiplex PCR, and its TCRdb copy is limited to in-frame clones, with some not included. The sample yields 94,000 or so clones, 82% seen once. The sample here was blood, taken from a patient whose treatment included radiotherapy and nephrectomy. All receptors derive from a man aged 55 to 70 with renal cell carcinoma.

This chain uses TRBV9 with TRBJ2-3; 9 positions match TRBD2. V lost 0 bases, J lost 1 base, and 6 bases stayed unmatched. Germline lookup yields CDR1 SGDLS and CDR2 YYNGEE. CDR3 length: 17 amino acids. CDR3 in amino acids: CASSVGASGEGTDTQYF. DNA of the CDR3: TGTGCCAGCAGCGTAGGTGCTAGCGGGGAAGGCACAGATACGCAGTATTTT.

The chain couples TRBV4-1 to TRBJ1-2; possibly TRBD1 for D (6 bases). The germline V gene has CDR1 MGHRA and CDR2 YSYEKL. CDR3 length: 17 residues. V was shortened by 0 bases and J by 4 bases, with 18 bases between the two germline ends. In DNA, the CDR3 is TGCGCCAGCAGCCAAGATGCCCCGGGGGCGAGGGGCTATGGCTACACCTTC. This translates into CASSQDAPGARGYGYTF.

The chain joins TRBV13 to TRBJ2-7; D tentatively fits TRBD1 or TRBD2 (5 bases each). The germline V and J ends were trimmed by 5 bases and 2 bases, with 13 bases remaining between them. The CDR3 sequence is 14 residues long. CDR1 and CDR2 from the germline V gene are PRHDT and FYEKMQ (reference sequence). CDR3 nucleotides: TGTGCCAGCAGCGTGGGGCTAGCCACCTACGAGCAGTACTTC. Translating it yields CASSVGLATYEQYF.

The V and J genes are TRBV6-6 and TRBJ1-4; D is undetermined. The V end lost 5 bases, the J end lost 3 bases, and 13 bases lay between the germline ends. Germline assignment: CDR1 MNHNY and CDR2 SVGAGI (reference sequence). This CDR3 contains 15 residues. CDR3 nucleotide sequence: TGTGCCAGCAGTCCGGCGAGGTTGGCTAATGAAAAACTGTTTTTT. This sequence encodes CASSPARLANEKLFF.

This chain links TRBV5-1 with TRBJ2-3; no definite D call. Germline V gene lookup returns CDR1 SGHRS and CDR2 YFSETQ. The CDR3 runs to 15 residues. V gave up 0 bases and J gave up 2 bases, with 10 bases separating them. The CDR3: CASSLVAVNTDTQYF. CDR3 nucleotides: TGCGCCAGCAGCTTGGTCGCGGTCAACACAGATACGCAGTATTTT.

The chain couples TRBV9 to TRBJ2-5, with TRBD2 matching over 12 bases. V trimming: 4 bases; J trimming: 5 bases; junction bases outside the gene matches: 6. This CDR3 is built from 15 residues. The germline V gene has CDR1 SGDLS and CDR2 YYNGEE. CDR3 loop: CASSHRTSGDETQYF. The CDR3 coding sequence is TGTGCCAGCAGCCATAGGACTAGCGGGGATGAGACCCAGTACTTC.

J is TRBJ1-1 and V is TRBV11-2; 7 nucleotides line up with TRBD1. This CDR3 contains 14 residues. Germline loops: CDR1 SGHAT, CDR2 FQNNGV. J lost 6 bases, V lost 0 bases, and 4 bases had no gene match. The CDR3 protein is CASSLDQGVSEAFF. CDR3 nucleotides: TGTGCCAGCAGCTTAGATCAGGGGGTGTCTGAAGCTTTCTTT.

The rearrangement uses TRBV14 and TRBJ2-5; tentative D call: TRBD1 (6 bases). CDR3 length equals 16 residues. V was shortened by 2 bases and J by 1 base, with 14 bases between the two germline ends. Germline CDR1 reads SGHDN; CDR2 reads FVKESK. DNA for the CDR3: TGTGCCAGCAGCCAAAGGTCTGTCAGGGGCCAAGAGACCCAGTACTTC. Its translation is CASSQRSVRGQETQYF.

The J gene is TRBJ2-5, the V gene TRBV11-2; 8 nucleotides match TRBD2. Unmatched junction bases numbered 6, after V lost 1 base and J lost 5 bases. The CDR3 spans 15 residues. CDR1 is SGHAT, CDR2 FQNNGV, per germline. The CDR3 DNA follows: TGTGCCAGCAGCTTAGTTGGGGCGGGAGGTGAGACCCAGTACTTC. Its translation: CASSLVGAGGETQYF.

The chain is built from TRBV11-2 and TRBJ1-3, with D unresolved. The CDR3 runs to 13 residues. V shed 2 bases and J shed 7 bases, with 9 bases lying between them. Germline lookup yields CDR1 SGHAT and CDR2 FQNNGV. This chain's CDR3 is CASSLQWSNTIYF. CDR3 DNA sequence: TGTGCCAGCAGCTTACAGTGGTCGAACACCATATATTTT. Together with reference TRBV11-2 and TRBJ1-3, the CDR3 gives the full variable domain: EAGVAQSPRYKIIEKRQSVAFWCNPISGHATLYWYQQILGQGPKLLIQFQNNGVVDDSQLPKDRFSAERLKGVDSTLKIQPAKLEDSAVYLCASSLQWSNTIYFGEGSWLTVV.

The chain has TRBV7-9 and TRBJ1-4; D is perhaps TRBD1 (5 bases). The ends were cut back, 5 bases at V and 8 bases at J, with 15 bases in the middle. Germline V gives CDR1 SEHNR, CDR2 FQNEAQ (reference sequence). This CDR3 region has 14 residues. CDR3 coding DNA: TGTGCCAGCAGCCCAAGGCAGGGTGGGGAAAAACTGTTTTTT. Its protein is CASSPRQGGEKLFF.

The chain combines TRBV9 with TRBJ2-7; D is uncertain. The CDR3 consists of 14 residues. Trimming cost V 0 bases and J 2 bases, with 9 bases left between them. Germline CDR1 SGDLS, CDR2 YYNGEE. The CDR3 nucleotides read TGTGCCAGCAGCGTAGAGGCTTACCCCTACGAGCAGTACTTC. Its translation is CASSVEAYPYEQYF.

The V call is TRBV27, the J call TRBJ2-7, with 7 bases that match TRBD1. The CDR3 runs to 18 residues. Germline V gives CDR1 MNHEY, CDR2 SMNVEV (reference sequence). After removal of 5 bases from V and 2 bases from J, the junction contained 18 bases not matched to a gene. The CDR3 protein is CASSPTLGQARLAYEQYF. CDR3 nucleotide sequence: TGTGCCAGCAGTCCCACTCTCGGACAGGCCCGATTGGCCTACGAGCAGTACTTC.

CDR3 DNA: TGTGCCAGCAGCTTAGGCGGACTCACCGGGGAGCTGTTTTTT. As protein: CASSLGGLTGELFF. V is TRBV7-9 and J is TRBJ2-2; D perhaps matches TRBD2 (5 bases). Per germline, CDR1 SEHNR and CDR2 FQNEAQ (reference sequence). Trimming pared 1 base from V and 4 bases from J, leaving 7 bases between. CDR3 length: 14 amino acids.

CDR3 residues: CASSPGSFNNEKLFF. CDR3 DNA sequence: TGTGCCAGCAGCCCCGGGTCGTTTAATAATGAAAAACTGTTTTTT. The gene calls are TRBV9 and TRBJ1-4; D gene unclear. This CDR3 is 15 amino acids long. V lost 4 bases and J lost 4, with 14 bases in between. Germline V CDR1 and CDR2: SGDLS, YYNGEE.

This CDR3 reads CASSLMAIPEHTEAFF. The CDR3 region has the DNA TGTGCCAGCAGCTTAATGGCGATCCCCGAACACACTGAAGCTTTCTTT. V gene TRBV5-6 combines with J gene TRBJ1-1, with D unclear. The CDR3 consists of 16 residues. Trimming pared 2 bases from V and 3 bases from J, leaving 17 bases between. CDR1 SGHDT and CDR2 YYEEEE come from the germline V gene. The full variable domain, completed using reference TRBV5-6 and TRBJ1-1, is DAGVTQSPTHLIKTRGQQVTLRCSPKSGHDTVSWYQQALGQGPQFIFQYYEEEERQRGNFPDRFSGHQFPNYSSELNVNALLLGDSALYLCASSLMAIPEHTEAFFGQGTRLTVV.

This chain uses TRBV27 with TRBJ2-3, with a weak D call TRBD1 (6 bases). V lost 2 bases and J lost 0, with 9 bases in between. Germline-derived CDR1 and CDR2 are MNHEY and SMNVEV (reference sequence). CDR3 length equals 15 residues. CDR3 sequence reads: CASSLRDTSTDTQYF. The CDR3 coding sequence is TGTGCCAGCAGTTTAAGGGACACTAGCACAGATACGCAGTATTTT.

The chain uses TRBV28 and TRBJ2-7; D remains ambiguous. V lost 5 bases to trimming and J lost 2 bases, with 10 bases between them. The CDR3 runs to 13 residues. CDR1 and CDR2 (germline): MDHEN, SYDVKM. The CDR3 DNA is TGTGCCAGCAGTCACGGTTCGACCTACGAGCAGTACTTC. Translated, it gives CASSHGSTYEQYF.

The rearrangement links TRBV18 to TRBJ1-1, with D possibly TRBD1 on 6 matching bases. Germline V gene lookup returns CDR1 KGHSH and CDR2 LQKENI. V dropped 5 bases and J dropped 7 bases, with 20 bases sitting between them. This CDR3 has 15 residues. This CDR3 is CASSSGRGGELEAFF. The CDR3 region has the DNA TGTGCCAGCTCATCCGGTCGAGGGGGGGAACTTGAAGCTTTCTTT.

The rearrangement uses TRBV19 and TRBJ2-7; no definite D call. The length of the CDR3 is 14 residues. V was clipped by 5 bases and J by 0 bases, with 11 bases between them. Germline V gene data show CDR1 as LNHDA and CDR2 as SQIVND (reference sequence). The CDR3: CASSAAASSYEQYF. The DNA for the CDR3 is TGTGCCAGTAGTGCCGCTGCGTCCTCCTACGAGCAGTACTTC.

V is TRBV9 and J is TRBJ2-1, with TRBD2 matching over 11 bases. Germline V CDR1 and CDR2: SGDLS, YYNGEE. Trimming took 0 bases from V and 8 from J; bases not matched to a gene: 4. The length of the CDR3 is 15 residues. The CDR3 DNA reads as TGTGCCAGCAGCGTAGTTACTAGCGGGAGCGATGAGCAGTTCTTC. It is translated as CASSVVTSGSDEQFF. Together with reference TRBV9 and TRBJ2-1, the CDR3 gives the full variable domain: DSGVTQTPKHLITATGQRVTLRCSPRSGDLSVYWYQQSLDQGLQFLIQYYNGEERAKGNILERFSAQQFPDLHSELNLSSLELGDSALYFCASSVVTSGSDEQFFGPGTRLTVL.

V and J are TRBV6-4 and TRBJ2-2; D is possibly TRBD1 (5 bases). Per the germline V gene, CDR1 is MRHNA and CDR2 is SNTAGT. Trimming removed 7 bases at V and 3 bases at J, with 18 bases between. The CDR3 runs to 16 residues. The CDR3 sequence: CASKPQPLGDTGELFF. The CDR3 DNA is TGTGCCAGCAAACCCCAGCCCCTAGGGGACACCGGGGAGCTGTTTTTT.

The genes are TRBV7-9 and TRBJ2-3; possibly TRBD2 for D (5 bases). This CDR3 region has 16 residues. Trimming pared 5 bases from V and 2 bases from J, leaving 17 bases between. Germline V gene data show CDR1 as SEHNR and CDR2 as FQNEAQ (reference sequence). In DNA, the CDR3 is TGTGCCAGCAGCCCACCGACCGGGAAATCCACAGATACGCAGTATTTT. The encoded protein is CASSPPTGKSTDTQYF.

The chain recombines TRBV6-5 with TRBJ2-6; TRBD1 is a possible D gene (6 bases). V dropped 6 bases and J dropped 3 bases, with 12 bases sitting between them. The CDR3 is 15 amino acids. Germline V gene lookup returns CDR1 MNHEY and CDR2 SVGAGI. The CDR3 DNA is TGTGCCAGCAGCTTGAACAGGGTTGGGGCCAACGTCCTGACTTTC. Protein product: CASSLNRVGANVLTF.

The chain uses TRBV13 and TRBJ2-2, with TRBD1 matching 10 bases. This CDR3 region has 16 residues. V lost 4 bases and J lost 0; bases outside the gene matches: 2. Germline CDR1 reads PRHDT; CDR2 reads FYEKMQ (reference sequence). This CDR3 is CASSSGQGANTGELFF. CDR3 DNA sequence: TGTGCCAGCAGCTCCGGACAGGGGGCGAACACCGGGGAGCTGTTTTTT.

V and J are TRBV19 and TRBJ2-3; TRBD2 is a possible D gene (6 bases). V lost 5 bases, J lost 2 bases, and 11 bases lay in between. Germline V gives CDR1 LNHDA, CDR2 SQIVND (reference sequence). This CDR3 spans 14 amino acids. The CDR3 DNA follows: TGTGCCAGTAGTCCCGGGAGAAACACAGATACGCAGTATTTT. This encodes CASSPGRNTDTQYF.